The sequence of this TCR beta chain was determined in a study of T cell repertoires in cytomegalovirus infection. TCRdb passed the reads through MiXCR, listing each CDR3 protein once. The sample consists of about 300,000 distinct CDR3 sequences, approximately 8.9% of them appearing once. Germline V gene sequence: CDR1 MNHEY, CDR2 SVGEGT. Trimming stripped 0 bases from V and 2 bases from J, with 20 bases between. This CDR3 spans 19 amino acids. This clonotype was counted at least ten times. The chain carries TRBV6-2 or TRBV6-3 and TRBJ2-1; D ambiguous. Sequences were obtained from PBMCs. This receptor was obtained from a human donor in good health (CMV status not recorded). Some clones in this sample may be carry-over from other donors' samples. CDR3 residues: CASSYSSLPKDQTYNEQFF. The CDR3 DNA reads TGTGCCAGCAGTTACTCCAGTCTGCCGAAAGACCAGACCTACAATGAGCAGTTCTTC.